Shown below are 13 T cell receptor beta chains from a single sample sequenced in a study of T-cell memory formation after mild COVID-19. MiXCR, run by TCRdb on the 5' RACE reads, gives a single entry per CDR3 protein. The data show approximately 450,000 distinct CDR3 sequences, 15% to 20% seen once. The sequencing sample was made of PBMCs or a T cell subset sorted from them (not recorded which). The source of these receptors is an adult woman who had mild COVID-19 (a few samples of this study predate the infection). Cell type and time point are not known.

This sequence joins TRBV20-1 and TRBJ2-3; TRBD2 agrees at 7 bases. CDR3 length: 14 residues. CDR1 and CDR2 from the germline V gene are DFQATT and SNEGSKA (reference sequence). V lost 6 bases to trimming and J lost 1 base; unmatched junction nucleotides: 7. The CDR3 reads CSAPWGGGTDTQYF. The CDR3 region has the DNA TGCAGTGCCCCTTGGGGGGGGGGCACAGATACGCAGTATTTT.

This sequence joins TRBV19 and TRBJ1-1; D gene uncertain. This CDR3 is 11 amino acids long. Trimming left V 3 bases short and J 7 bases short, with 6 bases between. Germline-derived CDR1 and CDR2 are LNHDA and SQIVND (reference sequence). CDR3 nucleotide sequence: TGTGCCAGTAGTATTCTGGGTGAAGCTTTCTTT. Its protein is CASSILGEAFF. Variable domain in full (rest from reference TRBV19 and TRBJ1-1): DGGITQSPKYLFRKEGQNVTLSCEQNLNHDAMYWYRQDPGQGLRLIYYSQIVNDFQKGDIAEGYSVSREKKESFPLTVTSAQKNPTAFYLCASSILGEAFFGQGTRLTVV.

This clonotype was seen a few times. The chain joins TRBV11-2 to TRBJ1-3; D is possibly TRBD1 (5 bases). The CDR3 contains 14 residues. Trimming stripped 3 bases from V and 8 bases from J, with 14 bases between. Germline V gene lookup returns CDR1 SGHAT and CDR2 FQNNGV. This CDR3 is CASSLAGTTDTIYF. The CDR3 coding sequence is TGTGCCAGCAGCTTGGCCGGGACCACGGACACCATATATTTT.

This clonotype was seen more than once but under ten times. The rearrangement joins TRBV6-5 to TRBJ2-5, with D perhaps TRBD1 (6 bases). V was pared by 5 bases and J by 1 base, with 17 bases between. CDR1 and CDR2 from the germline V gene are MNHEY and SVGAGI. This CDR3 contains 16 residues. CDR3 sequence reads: CASSKTPGVGQETQYF. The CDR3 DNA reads TGTGCCAGCAGTAAAACTCCAGGGGTGGGCCAAGAGACCCAGTACTTC.

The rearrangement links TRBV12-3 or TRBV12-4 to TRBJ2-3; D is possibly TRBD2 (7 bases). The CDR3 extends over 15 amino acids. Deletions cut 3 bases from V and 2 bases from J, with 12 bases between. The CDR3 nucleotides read TGTGCCAGCAGTTTGATCCGGGGGGCCACAGATACGCAGTATTTT. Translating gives CASSLIRGATDTQYF.

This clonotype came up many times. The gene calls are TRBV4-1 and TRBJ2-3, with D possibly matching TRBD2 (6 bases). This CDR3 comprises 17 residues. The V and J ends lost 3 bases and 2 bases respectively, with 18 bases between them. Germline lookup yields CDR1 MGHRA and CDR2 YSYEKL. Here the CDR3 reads CASSHSLSGSHTDTQYF. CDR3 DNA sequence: TGCGCCAGCAGCCACTCCTTAAGCGGGTCTCACACAGATACGCAGTATTTT.

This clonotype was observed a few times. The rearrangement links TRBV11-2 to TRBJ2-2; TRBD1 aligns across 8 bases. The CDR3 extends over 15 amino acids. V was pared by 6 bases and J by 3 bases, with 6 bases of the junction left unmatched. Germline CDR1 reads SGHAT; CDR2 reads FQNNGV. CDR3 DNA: TGTGCCAGCAGATCGGACAGGGTGTACACCGGGGAGCTGTTTTTT. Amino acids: CASRSDRVYTGELFF.

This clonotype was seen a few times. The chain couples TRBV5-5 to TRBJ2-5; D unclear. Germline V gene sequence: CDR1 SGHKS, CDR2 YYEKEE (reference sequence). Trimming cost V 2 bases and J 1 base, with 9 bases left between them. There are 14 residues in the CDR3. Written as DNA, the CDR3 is TGTGCCAGCAGCTTTGCCACCCCCCAAGAGACCCAGTACTTC. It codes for CASSFATPQETQYF.

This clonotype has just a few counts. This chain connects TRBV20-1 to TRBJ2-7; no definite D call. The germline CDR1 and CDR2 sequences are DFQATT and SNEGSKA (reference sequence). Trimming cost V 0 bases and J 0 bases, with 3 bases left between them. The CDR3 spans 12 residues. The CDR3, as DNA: TGCAGTGCTAGAGACAGCTCCTACGAGCAGTACTTC. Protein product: CSARDSSYEQYF.

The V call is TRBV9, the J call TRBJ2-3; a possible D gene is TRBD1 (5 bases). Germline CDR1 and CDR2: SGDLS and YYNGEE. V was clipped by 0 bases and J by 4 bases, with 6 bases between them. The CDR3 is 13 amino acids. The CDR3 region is CASSVEQADTQYF. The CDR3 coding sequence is TGTGCCAGCAGCGTAGAACAGGCAGATACGCAGTATTTT.

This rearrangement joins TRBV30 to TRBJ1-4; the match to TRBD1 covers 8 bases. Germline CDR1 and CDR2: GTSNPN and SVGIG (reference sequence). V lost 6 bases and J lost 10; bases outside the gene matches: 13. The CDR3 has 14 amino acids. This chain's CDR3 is CACHSQGEKGKLFF. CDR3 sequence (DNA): TGTGCCTGCCATTCACAGGGGGAAAAAGGAAAACTGTTTTTT.

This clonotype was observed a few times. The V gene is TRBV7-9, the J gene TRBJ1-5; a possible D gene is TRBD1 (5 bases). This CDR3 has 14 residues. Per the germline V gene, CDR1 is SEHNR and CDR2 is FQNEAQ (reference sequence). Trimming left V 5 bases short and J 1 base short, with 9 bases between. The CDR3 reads CASSRAGSNQPQHF. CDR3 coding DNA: TGTGCCAGCAGCCGGGCAGGGAGCAATCAGCCCCAGCATTTT.

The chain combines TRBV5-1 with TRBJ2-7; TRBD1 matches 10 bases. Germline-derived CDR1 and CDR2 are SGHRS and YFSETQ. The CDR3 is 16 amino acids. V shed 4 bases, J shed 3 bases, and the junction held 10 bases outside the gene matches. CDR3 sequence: CASSGGTGTGVYEQYF. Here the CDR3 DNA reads TGCGCCAGCAGCGGTGGCACCGGGACAGGGGTCTACGAGCAGTACTTC.